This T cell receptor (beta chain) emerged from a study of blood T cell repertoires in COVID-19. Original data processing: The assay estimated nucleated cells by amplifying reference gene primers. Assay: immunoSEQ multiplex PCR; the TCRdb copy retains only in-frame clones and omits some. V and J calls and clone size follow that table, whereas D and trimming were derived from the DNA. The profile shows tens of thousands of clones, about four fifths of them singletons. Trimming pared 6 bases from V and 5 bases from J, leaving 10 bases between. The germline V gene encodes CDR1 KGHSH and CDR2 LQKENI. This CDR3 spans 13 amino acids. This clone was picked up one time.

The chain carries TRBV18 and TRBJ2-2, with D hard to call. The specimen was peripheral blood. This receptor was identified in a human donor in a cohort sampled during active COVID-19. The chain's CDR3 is CASSSVATGELFF. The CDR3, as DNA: TGTGCCAGCTCGTCGGTCGCGACCGGGGAGCTGTTTTTT.